This T cell receptor (beta chain) emerged from a study of T cell responses to AZD1222 COVID-19 vaccine. This CDR3 contains 12 residues. Between the trimmed V and J ends, which lost 1 base and 6 bases, there was a span of 7 bases. Germline loops: CDR1 MGHDK, CDR2 SYGVNS. Assay used: immunoSEQ multiplex PCR; TCRdb lists only in-frame clones, some missing. Altogether 120,000 to 150,000 clones are present, roughly 90% being singletons, with the ten largest covering roughly 2%. The rearrangement links TRBV25-1 to TRBJ2-7; D gene unclear. This clonotype was obtained from an adult who received the AZD1222 COVID-19 vaccine. This specimen consisted of peripheral blood, obtained 28 days after the second AZD1222 dose. In nucleotides, the CDR3 is TGTGCCAGCAGTGAATGGGGTCTCGAGCAGTACTTC. It encodes CASSEWGLEQYF.